This T cell receptor (beta chain) is drawn from a study of STAT5B mutations in CD4+ large granular lymphocyte leukemia. This table comes from immunoSEQ multiplex PCR, and its TCRdb copy is limited to in-frame clones, with some not included. The sample has about 30,000 clones, more than 65% seen once. Germline V gives CDR1 SGDLS, CDR2 YYNGEE. Unmatched junction bases numbered 5, after V lost 0 bases and J lost 14 bases. This CDR3 is built from 14 residues. The sequence was obtained from a human donor in good health. V gene TRBV9 combines with J gene TRBJ2-1; TRBD2 matches at 13 bases. The sample was CD4+ T cells from blood buffy coats. The CDR3 DNA follows: TGTGCCAGCAGCGTAGTAGGGACTAGCGGGACGGAGTTCTTC. Translation: CASSVVGTSGTEFF.